One sample yielded the 32 T cell receptor beta chains listed below, sequenced in a study of T cells after yellow fever vaccination. TCRdb analysed the 5' RACE reads with MiXCR anew, one entry per CDR3 protein. In the table there are about 240,000 distinct CDR3 sequences, 6.9% of which are singletons. This sample comprised CD4+ T cells sorted from PBMCs, obtained 15 days after the yellow fever booster vaccination. These receptor sequences come from a man aged 25-45 years who received the YFV17D yellow fever vaccine.

This chain uses TRBV10-2 with TRBJ2-1; 10 bases are shared with TRBD1. The V gene end was trimmed by 7 bases and the J gene end by 6 bases; junction bases not matched to a gene: 6. There are 14 residues in the CDR3. Germline V gene lookup returns CDR1 WSHSY and CDR2 SAAADI. As DNA, the CDR3 is TGCGCCAGCAAGACAGGGGGCACCTTCAATGAGCAGTTCTTC. Protein sequence: CASKTGGTFNEQFF.

This chain links TRBV6-1 with TRBJ2-1, with 13 positions matching TRBD2. In germline, CDR1 is MNHNS, CDR2 SASEGT. V dropped 7 bases and J dropped 4; count of bases not matched to a gene: 1. The CDR3 consists of 14 residues. As DNA, the CDR3 is TGTGCCAGCAAGGGACTAGCGGGGTACAATGAGCAGTTCTTC. Translating gives CASKGLAGYNEQFF.

In this sample, this clonotype turned up a few times. This sequence joins TRBV20-1 and TRBJ2-1; 11 positions match TRBD2. CDR1 DFQATT and CDR2 SNEGSKA come from the germline V gene (reference sequence). With V trimmed by 5 bases and J by 7 bases, 10 bases remained unmatched. This CDR3 comprises 15 residues. The CDR3: CSAPPTSGGTNEQFF. In nucleotides, the CDR3 is TGCAGTGCTCCCCCAACTAGCGGGGGTACAAATGAGCAGTTCTTC.

A few counts support this clonotype. The chain employs TRBV18 and TRBJ2-7; 10 nucleotides align to TRBD1. CDR1 and CDR2 from the germline V gene are KGHSH and LQKENI. The CDR3 has 20 residues. The V segment lost 3 bases and the J segment 6 bases; nucleotides outside the gene matches: 23. CDR3 coding DNA: TGTGCCAGCTCACCGCCGGGGACAGGGGCCTGGGACGGGCCCGGGGCCGAGCAGTACTTC. Translating it yields CASSPPGTGAWDGPGAEQYF.

This clonotype was seen a few times. The CDR3 here is CASSSTERRSPLHF. CDR3 nucleotide sequence: TGTGCCAGCAGCTCGACAGAGCGCCGTTCACCCCTCCACTTT. The gene calls are TRBV7-3 and TRBJ1-6; D is possibly TRBD1 (5 bases). V lost 4 bases, J lost 9 bases, and 13 bases lay in between. CDR1 and CDR2 from the germline V gene are SGHTA and FQGTGA. The CDR3 sequence is 14 residues long.

This clonotype was recorded at least ten times. The rearrangement links TRBV11-3 to TRBJ2-2; the D gene is possibly TRBD2 (5 bases). Germline CDR1 SGHNT, CDR2 YENEEA. V lost 5 bases and J 1 base, leaving 8 bases between the germline ends. This CDR3 contains 14 residues. This CDR3 is CASSGSGNTGELFF. In nucleotides, the CDR3 is TGTGCCAGCAGCGGAAGCGGGAACACCGGGGAGCTGTTTTTT.

This chain joins TRBV5-1 and TRBJ2-3; TRBD2 matches at 12 bases. This CDR3 region has 17 residues. Germline-derived CDR1 and CDR2 are SGHRS and YFSETQ. V lost 2 bases, J lost 2 bases, and 6 bases stayed unmatched. The chain's CDR3 is CASSFGTSGQSTDTQYF. The CDR3 DNA reads TGCGCCAGCAGCTTTGGGACTAGCGGGCAATCCACAGATACGCAGTATTTT.

This clonotype was seen just once. The chain joins TRBV24-1 to TRBJ2-2; TRBD2 might be the D (7 bases). There are 16 residues in the CDR3. Looked up from germline, CDR1 is KGHDR and CDR2 is SFDVKD. V was pared by 2 bases and J by 2 bases, with 11 bases between. The CDR3 sequence: CATSDWGGGNTGELFF. DNA for the CDR3: TGTGCCACCAGTGATTGGGGCGGGGGCAACACCGGGGAGCTGTTTTTT.

This clonotype has only a few counts. This chain joins TRBV6-5 and TRBJ2-1; D is unclear. Germline V gene sequence: CDR1 MNHEY, CDR2 SVGAGI. The CDR3 runs 13 residues. V lost 2 bases and J lost 5, with 7 bases in between. The CDR3 DNA reads TGTGCCAGCAGTTACCCTTCTCACAATGAGCAGTTCTTC. It yields the protein CASSYPSHNEQFF.

The table lists this clonotype with a few counts. This chain connects TRBV30 to TRBJ1-1; no definite D call. CDR1 is GTSNPN and CDR2 is SVGIG in the germline V gene (reference sequence). This CDR3 is built from 12 residues. Trimming shortened V by 0 bases and J by 5 bases, and 7 bases separated the two germline ends. CDR3 region: CAWSVSGTEAFF. DNA of the CDR3: TGTGCCTGGAGTGTTTCTGGTACTGAAGCTTTCTTT. The full variable domain, with the rest looked up from reference TRBV30 and TRBJ1-1, is SQTIHQWPATLVQPVGSPLSLECTVEGTSNPNLYWYRQAAGRGLQLLFYSVGIGQISSEVPQNLSASRPQDRQFILSSKKLLLSDSGFYLCAWSVSGTEAFFGQGTRLTVV.

The chain employs TRBV7-9 and TRBJ2-1; D gene unclear. This CDR3 contains 15 residues. The ends were cut back, 4 bases at V and 0 bases at J, with 10 bases in the middle. CDR1 SEHNR and CDR2 FQNEAQ come from the germline V gene (reference sequence). The CDR3 nucleotides read TGTGCCAGCAGCTCGCCGGGTAGCTCCTACAATGAGCAGTTCTTC. It translates to CASSSPGSSYNEQFF.

This clonotype was found many times. The chain's CDR3 is CASSVVRASENTDTQYF. CDR3 DNA: TGTGCCAGCAGCGTGGTTCGGGCTAGCGAGAACACAGATACGCAGTATTTT. The rearrangement uses TRBV9 and TRBJ2-3, with D perhaps matching TRBD2 (6 bases). The V and J ends lost 2 bases and 2 bases respectively, with 18 bases between them. The CDR3 consists of 17 residues. Germline V gene data show CDR1 as SGDLS and CDR2 as YYNGEE.

The table lists this clonotype with a few counts. This CDR3 is CSAKDLRWDEQYF. CDR3 bases: TGCAGTGCTAAGGACCTCCGGTGGGACGAGCAGTACTTC. The V and J genes are TRBV20-1 and TRBJ2-7, with D uncertain. The CDR3 totals 13 residues. Germline V gene lookup returns CDR1 DFQATT and CDR2 SNEGSKA (reference sequence). The V end lost 4 bases, the J end lost 5 bases, and 15 bases lay between the germline ends.

In this sample, this clonotype turned up many times. This sequence joins TRBV29-1 and TRBJ2-7; possibly TRBD2 for D (6 bases). This CDR3 contains 13 residues. Germline V gene sequence: CDR1 SQVTM, CDR2 ANQGSEA. The ends were cut back, 4 bases at V and 4 bases at J, with 14 bases in the middle. The CDR3 loop reads CSVAHGSRYEQYF. DNA of the CDR3: TGCAGCGTTGCTCACGGGAGTCGGTACGAGCAGTACTTC.

In this sample, this clonotype turned up many times. The chain is built from TRBV15 and TRBJ2-4; 12 nucleotides match TRBD2. The V gene end was trimmed by 6 bases and the J gene end by 6 bases; junction bases not matched to a gene: 0. This CDR3 region has 13 residues. Germline loops: CDR1 LNHNV, CDR2 YYDKDF (reference sequence). The CDR3 coding sequence is TGTGCCACCAGGGGACTAGCGGGAAACATTCAGTACTTC. Translating gives CATRGLAGNIQYF.

This clonotype was counted many times. The rearrangement uses TRBV6-2 or TRBV6-3 and TRBJ2-1, with 10 positions matching TRBD2. CDR3 length: 15 amino acids. The germline CDR1 and CDR2 sequences are MNHEY and SVGEGT. J was trimmed by 9 bases and V by 6 bases; bases with no gene match: 11. The CDR3 here is CASRLAGGLVLEQFF. The CDR3, as DNA: TGTGCCAGCAGATTAGCGGGAGGCCTCGTGCTTGAGCAGTTCTTC.

The sample holds a few counts of this clonotype. V usage is TRBV18 and J usage is TRBJ2-1, with D perhaps matching TRBD1 or TRBD2 (5 bases each). The germline V gene has CDR1 KGHSH and CDR2 LQKENI. V gave up 1 base and J gave up 9 bases, with 13 bases separating them. This CDR3 has 14 amino acids. Here the CDR3 DNA reads TGTGCCAGCTCACCACGGGGGTACGAAAGTGAGCAGTTCTTC. Its protein product is CASSPRGYESEQFF.

This chain joins TRBV18 and TRBJ2-1; no firm D call. The CDR3 contains 13 residues. The germline V and J ends were trimmed by 3 bases and 3 bases, with 6 bases remaining between them. Germline V lookup: CDR1 KGHSH, CDR2 LQKENI. This chain's CDR3 is CASSPPGYNEQFF. In DNA form, the CDR3 reads TGTGCCAGCTCACCCCCAGGCTACAATGAGCAGTTCTTC.

This clonotype was counted between two and nine times. V is TRBV9 and J is TRBJ2-7; 7 nucleotides line up with TRBD1. The CDR3 extends over 16 amino acids. The J segment lost 2 bases and the V segment lost 2 bases, leaving 10 bases of the junction unmatched. Germline V gives CDR1 SGDLS, CDR2 YYNGEE. CDR3 coding DNA: TGTGCCAGCAGCGTGGATCCGACAGGGACAACCTACGAGCAGTACTTC. This encodes CASSVDPTGTTYEQYF.

This clonotype was seen ten or more times. This rearrangement joins TRBV11-2 to TRBJ2-3; TRBD1 matches 8 bases. This CDR3 has 15 amino acids. Germline CDR1 SGHAT, CDR2 FQNNGV. The junction had 5 bases not matched to a gene; V was cut back by 3 bases and J by 3 bases. CDR3 amino acids: CASSFQGARTDTQYF. The CDR3, as DNA: TGTGCCAGCAGCTTCCAGGGGGCGAGGACAGATACGCAGTATTTT.

This clonotype has just a few counts. This chain joins TRBV6-2 or TRBV6-3 and TRBJ1-2, with D possibly matching TRBD1 (5 bases). V shed 4 bases and J shed 7 bases, with 13 bases lying between them. The CDR3 runs to 13 residues. CDR1 and CDR2 (germline): MNHEY, SVGEGT. The CDR3 DNA reads TGTGCCAGCAGTTCGACAGTCCCGATTGGCTACACCTTC. The encoded protein is CASSSTVPIGYTF.

This clonotype appeared a few times. The CDR3 loop reads CSARDNRPGYIQYF. The CDR3 DNA follows: TGCAGTGCTAGAGATAACCGACCGGGGTACATTCAGTACTTC. The V and J genes are TRBV20-1 and TRBJ2-4; possibly TRBD2 for D (5 bases). V lost 0 bases, J lost 8 bases, and 14 bases lay in between. CDR1 and CDR2 (germline): DFQATT, SNEGSKA (reference sequence). The CDR3 consists of 14 residues.

As concerns this clonotype: This could be a read error, since a much larger clone is one nucleotide away. The chain recombines TRBV9 with TRBJ1-4; no clear D. Germline V lookup: CDR1 SGDLS, CDR2 YYNGEE. CDR3 length equals 16 residues. This CDR3 reads CDSSVLGGTTNEKLFF. The CDR3 nucleotides are TGTGACAGCAGCGTACTGGGCGGTACAACTAATGAAAAACTGTTTTTT. Full variable domain (remainder filled in from reference TRBV9 and TRBJ1-4): DSGVTQTPKHLITATGQRVTLRCSPRSGDLSVYWYQQSLDQGLQFLIQYYNGEERAKGNILERFSAQQFPDLHSELNLSSLELGDSALYFCDSSVLGGTTNEKLFFGSGTQLSVL.

This clonotype appeared a few times. The CDR3 bases are TGTGCCAGCAGTGACTGGGGACAGGGGAGACCCACCGGGGAGCTGTTTTTT. Its protein is CASSDWGQGRPTGELFF. The rearrangement uses TRBV25-1 and TRBJ2-2; 10 bases are shared with TRBD1. The trim removed 3 bases at V and 4 bases at J, leaving 8 bases unmatched. Germline V gene sequence: CDR1 MGHDK, CDR2 SYGVNS. This CDR3 is built from 17 residues. The variable domain in full, completed from reference TRBV25-1 and TRBJ2-2, reads EADIYQTPRYLVIGTGKKITLECSQTMGHDKMYWYQQDPGMELHLIHYSYGVNSTEKGDLSSESTVSRIRTEHFPLTLESARPSHTSQYLCASSDWGQGRPTGELFFGEGSRLTVL.

This clonotype was seen a handful of times. The rearrangement links TRBV12-3 or TRBV12-4 to TRBJ1-6; 8 positions match TRBD1. The CDR3 runs to 15 residues. The ends lost 0 bases at V and 10 bases at J; junction bases unmatched: 5. The chain's CDR3 is CASSLAGQGGSPLHF. The DNA for the CDR3 is TGTGCCAGCAGTTTAGCAGGACAGGGTGGGTCACCCCTCCACTTT.

In regard to this clonotype: One base away lies a much larger clone, so this may be a sequencing read error. This chain uses TRBV29-1 with TRBJ2-5, with D perhaps TRBD1 (5 bases). Germline V CDR1 and CDR2: SQVTM, ANQGSEA. There are 12 residues in the CDR3. Trimming cost V 4 bases and J 5 bases, with 11 bases left between them. The CDR3 nucleotides are TGCAGCGTTGCGGGCAGGGCGGAGACCCAGTACTTC. Translation: CSVAGRAETQYF.

A few counts support this clonotype. The chain employs TRBV15 and TRBJ2-2, with 12 bases that match TRBD2. This CDR3 is 15 amino acids long. Germline CDR1 and CDR2: LNHNV and YYDKDF (reference sequence). The V segment lost 5 bases and the J segment 6 bases; nucleotides outside the gene matches: 4. The CDR3 loop reads CATSASGRAAGELFF. The CDR3, as DNA: TGTGCCACCAGCGCTAGCGGGAGGGCCGCCGGGGAGCTGTTTTTT.

This clonotype was counted only a few times. The rearrangement links TRBV5-8 to TRBJ2-1; D unresolved. Germline-derived CDR1 and CDR2 are SGHTS and YDEGEE. CDR3 size: 17 residues. V lost 0 bases to trimming and J lost 3 bases, with 16 bases between them. This CDR3 reads CASSLDGRGPGYNEQFF. In DNA form, the CDR3 reads TGTGCCAGCAGCTTGGACGGAAGAGGCCCGGGCTACAATGAGCAGTTCTTC.

The V and J genes are TRBV5-1 and TRBJ1-4; D uncertain. Germline CDR1 and CDR2: SGHRS and YFSETQ. CDR3 size: 16 residues. Trimming shortened V by 0 bases and J by 5 bases, and 14 bases separated the two germline ends. The CDR3 protein is CASSLALDEGNEKLFF. As DNA, the CDR3 is TGCGCCAGCAGCTTGGCCTTGGACGAGGGCAATGAAAAACTGTTTTTT.

V and J are TRBV7-2 and TRBJ2-5, with D unresolved. With 2 bases removed from V and 2 bases from J, the gap between germline ends came to 21 bases. The CDR3 is 18 residues long. Germline lookup yields CDR1 SGHTA and CDR2 FQGNSA. Here the CDR3 DNA reads TGTGCCAGCAGCTTAACGGCCACCTCCCATGTCGGGCAAGAGACCCAGTACTTC. Its protein is CASSLTATSHVGQETQYF.

V gene TRBV11-2 combines with J gene TRBJ1-1; D is undetermined. Looked up from germline, CDR1 is SGHAT and CDR2 is FQNNGV. The CDR3 contains 15 residues. Trimming removed 0 bases at V and 2 bases at J, with 10 bases between. The CDR3 protein is CASSLDLRSNTEAFF. For the CDR3, the DNA is TGTGCCAGCAGCTTAGATCTACGGAGTAACACTGAAGCTTTCTTT.

CDR3 coding DNA: TGTGCCAGCAGCCCCTCGACGGGCTCCTACAATGAGCAGTTCTTC. The encoded protein is CASSPSTGSYNEQFF. This chain connects TRBV9 to TRBJ2-1; D gene ambiguous. V was pared by 4 bases and J by 0 bases, with 11 bases between. In germline, CDR1 is SGDLS, CDR2 YYNGEE. This CDR3 is 15 amino acids long.